These 6 T cell receptor beta chains were sequenced from one sample in a study of T cells in Graves' hyperthyroidism and ophthalmopathy. TCR beta CDR3 regions were amplified from RNA. An initial round of RT-PCR targeting the TCR CDR3 relied on the HTBI primer set. TCRdb re-called the multiplex PCR reads with MiXCR, one entry per CDR3 protein. The data contain about 690,000 distinct CDR3 sequences, 15% to 20% of them singletons. The source material was blood. The source of these receptors is a man over 45 with Graves' hyperthyroidism.

This clonotype was found many times. The J gene is TRBJ2-7, the V gene TRBV6-1; D uncertain. The CDR3 is made up of 14 amino acids. V was shortened by 3 bases and J by 2 bases, with 11 bases between the two germline ends. Per germline, CDR1 MNHNS and CDR2 SASEGT. The CDR3 DNA reads TGTGCCAGCAGTGATGACGGACCAGCCTACGAGCAGTACTTC. The encoded protein is CASSDDGPAYEQYF.

This clonotype has more than one count but fewer than ten. The chain carries TRBV3-1 and TRBJ1-6; unclear D gene. V lost 2 bases and J lost 7, with 6 bases in between. Germline CDR1 LGHDT, CDR2 YNNKEL (reference sequence). This CDR3 spans 13 amino acids. The CDR3 DNA follows: TGTGCCAGCAGCCAATTCTCAAATTCACCCCTCCACTTT. Its translation: CASSQFSNSPLHF.

This clonotype was counted ten times or more. The rearrangement uses TRBV6-1 and TRBJ2-7; unclear D gene. The CDR3 consists of 15 residues. V dropped 6 bases and J dropped 2 bases, with 17 bases sitting between them. CDR1 is MNHNS, CDR2 SASEGT, per germline. In DNA form, the CDR3 reads TGTGCCAGCAGAGTTACCCCCCAGAATCCCTACGAGCAGTACTTC. Protein: CASRVTPQNPYEQYF.

This clonotype was found many times. The chain links TRBV30 to TRBJ1-2; the D gene is possibly TRBD1 (5 bases). V gave up 4 bases and J gave up 4 bases, with 19 bases separating them. There are 15 residues in the CDR3. The germline CDR1 and CDR2 sequences are GTSNPN and SVGIG (reference sequence). This CDR3 is CAWTPSLRGFYGYTF. DNA for the CDR3: TGTGCCTGGACCCCCTCCCTCCGGGGGTTCTATGGCTACACCTTC.

The V and J genes are TRBV7-6 and TRBJ2-7, with TRBD2 identical over 11 bases. V shed 4 bases and J 9 bases; nucleotides not matched to a gene: 8. Per the germline V gene, CDR1 is SGHVS and CDR2 is FNYEAQ. This CDR3 is built from 14 residues. The CDR3, as DNA: TGTGCCAGCAGCTCTAGCGGGAGGACTACGATGCAGTACTTC. This encodes CASSSSGRTTMQYF.

The gene calls are TRBV29-1 and TRBJ2-1, with D perhaps matching TRBD2 (6 bases). Germline V gene sequence: CDR1 SQVTM, CDR2 ANQGSEA. V was cut by 6 bases and J by 6 bases, with 18 bases left in between. CDR3 length: 14 residues. CDR3: CSVLTGGGVNEQFF. CDR3 sequence (DNA): TGCAGCGTGCTAACCGGGGGAGGAGTCAATGAGCAGTTCTTC.